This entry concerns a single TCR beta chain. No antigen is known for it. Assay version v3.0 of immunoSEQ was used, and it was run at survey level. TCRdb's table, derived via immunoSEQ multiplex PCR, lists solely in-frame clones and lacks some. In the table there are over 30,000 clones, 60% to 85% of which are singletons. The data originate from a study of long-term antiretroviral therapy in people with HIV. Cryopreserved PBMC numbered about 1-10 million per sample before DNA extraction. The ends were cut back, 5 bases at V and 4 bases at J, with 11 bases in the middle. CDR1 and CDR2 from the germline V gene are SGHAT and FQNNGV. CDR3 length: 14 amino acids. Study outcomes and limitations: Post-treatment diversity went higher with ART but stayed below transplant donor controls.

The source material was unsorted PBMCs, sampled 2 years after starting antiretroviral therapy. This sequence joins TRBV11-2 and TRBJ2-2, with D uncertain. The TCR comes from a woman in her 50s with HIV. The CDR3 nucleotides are TGTGCCAGCAGCGAAGGAACTTCCACCGGGGAGCTGTTTTTT. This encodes CASSEGTSTGELFF.